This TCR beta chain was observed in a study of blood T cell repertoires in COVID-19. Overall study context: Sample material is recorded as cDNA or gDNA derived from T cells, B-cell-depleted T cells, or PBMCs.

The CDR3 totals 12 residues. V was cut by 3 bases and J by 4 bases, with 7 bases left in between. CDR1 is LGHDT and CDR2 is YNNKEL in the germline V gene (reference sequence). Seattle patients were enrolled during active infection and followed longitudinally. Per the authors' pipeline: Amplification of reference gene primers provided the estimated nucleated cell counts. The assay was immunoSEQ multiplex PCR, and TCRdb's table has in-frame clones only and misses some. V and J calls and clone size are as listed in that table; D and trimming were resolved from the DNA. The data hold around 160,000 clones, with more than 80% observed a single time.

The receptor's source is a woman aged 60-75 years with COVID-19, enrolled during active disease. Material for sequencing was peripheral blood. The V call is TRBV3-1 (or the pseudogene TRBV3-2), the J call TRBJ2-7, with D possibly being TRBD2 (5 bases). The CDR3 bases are TGTGCCAGCAGCCACGACTATTACGAGCAGTACTTC. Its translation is CASSHDYYEQYF.